This T cell receptor (beta chain) originates from a study of shared T cell receptors in the human thymus. Clones were sequenced by immunoSEQ multiplex PCR, and TCRdb holds only the in-frame ones, with some missing. The data show under 700,000 clones, around 78% seen once. The same data also contributed to another study, on human thymus T cells. In that study: Healthy Finnish infants undergoing corrective surgery for congenital heart defects were used as donors. Corrective cardiac operations yielded the resected thymus tissue. Apparent skewing of V and J gene usage characterized both thymic and blood repertoires.

The TCR originated in a boy less than two years old with a congenital heart defect. The material sequenced was thymocytes.

In nucleotides, the CDR3 is TGTGCCACCAGCAGAGAGGAGCGCGACTCCTCCTACGAGCAGTACTTC. It yields the protein CATSREERDSSYEQYF. The V and J genes are TRBV15 and TRBJ2-7; D remains ambiguous. CDR1 is LNHNV and CDR2 is YYDKDF in the germline V gene (reference sequence). The CDR3 sequence is 16 residues long. The germline V and J ends were trimmed by 0 bases and 0 bases, with 12 bases remaining between them.